This T cell receptor beta chain was documented in a study of T cell changes during pregnancy in multiple sclerosis. Only in-frame clones appear in the TCRdb table, and some are missing; sequencing was by immunoSEQ multiplex PCR. In the table there are tens of thousands of clones, roughly nine tenths of which are singletons. Germline V gene sequence: CDR1 LNHNV, CDR2 YYDKDF (reference sequence). The CDR3 is made up of 15 amino acids. The V and J ends lost 1 base and 3 bases, in that order; junction bases with no gene match: 1. Sequencing was performed on CD4+ T cells from peripheral blood mononuclear cells, taken in the first trimester of pregnancy. The receptor was isolated from a female donor with multiple sclerosis, enrolled in a pregnancy study. J is TRBJ2-1 and V is TRBV15, with 9 bases lining up with TRBD2. The CDR3 coding sequence is TGTGCCACCAGCAGAGGCGGGAGGGTCTACAATGAGCAGTTCTTC. As protein: CATSRGGRVYNEQFF.